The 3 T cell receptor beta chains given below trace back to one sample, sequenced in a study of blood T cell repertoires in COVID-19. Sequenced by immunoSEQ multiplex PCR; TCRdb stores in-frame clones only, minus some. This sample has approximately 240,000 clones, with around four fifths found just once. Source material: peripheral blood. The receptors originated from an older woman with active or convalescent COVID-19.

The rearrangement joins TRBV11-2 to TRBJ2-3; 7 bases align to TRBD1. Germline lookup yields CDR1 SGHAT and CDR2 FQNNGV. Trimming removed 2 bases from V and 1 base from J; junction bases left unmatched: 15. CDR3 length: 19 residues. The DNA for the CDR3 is TGTGCCAGCAGCTTACCTGAGCCAGGACAGGCCCCGGGCACAGATACGCAGTATTTT. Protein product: CASSLPEPGQAPGTDTQYF. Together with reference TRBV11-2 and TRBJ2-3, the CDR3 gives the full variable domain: EAGVAQSPRYKIIEKRQSVAFWCNPISGHATLYWYQQILGQGPKLLIQFQNNGVVDDSQLPKDRFSAERLKGVDSTLKIQPAKLEDSAVYLCASSLPEPGQAPGTDTQYFGPGTRLTVL.

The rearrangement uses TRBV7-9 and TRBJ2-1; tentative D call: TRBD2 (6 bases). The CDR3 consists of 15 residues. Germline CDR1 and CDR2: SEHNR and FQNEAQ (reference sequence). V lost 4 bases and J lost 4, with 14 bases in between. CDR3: CASSYLGTVYNEQFF. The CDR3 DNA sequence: TGTGCCAGCAGCTACCTCGGGACTGTATACAATGAGCAGTTCTTC. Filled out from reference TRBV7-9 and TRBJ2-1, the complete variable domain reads DTGVSQNPRHKITKRGQNVTFRCDPISEHNRLYWYRQTLGQGPEFLTYFQNEAQLEKSRLLSDRFSAERPKGSFSTLEIQRTEQGDSAMYLCASSYLGTVYNEQFFGPGTRLTVL.

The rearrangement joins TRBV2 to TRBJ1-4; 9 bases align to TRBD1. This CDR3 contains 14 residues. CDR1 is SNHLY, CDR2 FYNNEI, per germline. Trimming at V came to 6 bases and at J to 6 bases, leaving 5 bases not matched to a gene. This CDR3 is CASRLWDRDEKLFF. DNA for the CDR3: TGTGCCAGCAGGCTCTGGGACAGGGATGAAAAACTGTTTTTT.